These T cell receptor beta chains were read from a single sample in a study of blood T cell repertoires in COVID-19. This table comes from immunoSEQ multiplex PCR, and its TCRdb copy is limited to in-frame clones, with some not included. The sample includes 65,000 to 80,000 clones, around nine tenths of them seen just once. The source material was peripheral blood. The receptor source for this set is a man between 50 and 59 years old with active COVID-19. CDR3s include the opening cysteine and the closing phenylalanine or tryptophan. Fields, in order: CDR3 protein, CDR3 DNA, J gene, clone size, V gene, D gene. The D gene is left open where the match is weak. Size values are once, few and many counts, or a class for expanded clones, and some rows have none.

CDR3aa: CASSLLLGGTYNEQFF; CDR3nt: TGTGCCAGCAGCTTGCTTCTTGGGGGGACCTACAATGAGCAGTTCTTC; j_gene: TRBJ2-1; abundance: -; v_gene: TRBV5-4; d_gene: -
CDR3aa: CASSALLTGARSSLTIYF; CDR3nt: TGTGCCAGCAGTGCCCTCTTGACAGGGGCCCGCAGTTCTCTCACCATATATTTT; j_gene: TRBJ1-3; abundance: -; v_gene: TRBV2; d_gene: TRBD1
CDR3aa: CASSPILDRSAYTIYF; CDR3nt: TGTGCCAGCTCACCGATATTGGACAGATCCGCATACACCATATATTTT; j_gene: TRBJ1-3; abundance: -; v_gene: TRBV18; d_gene: -
CDR3aa: CASSASSEGNYEQYF; CDR3nt: TGTGCCAGCAGCGCATCTAGTGAGGGAAACTACGAGCAGTACTTC; j_gene: TRBJ2-7; abundance: -; v_gene: TRBV11-3; d_gene: -
CDR3aa: CASSLGGAEAFF; CDR3nt: TGTGCCAGCAGTTTGGGGGGGGCAGAAGCTTTCTTT; j_gene: TRBJ1-1; abundance: -; v_gene: TRBV28; d_gene: -
CDR3aa: CASSFGQGRGNTIYF; CDR3nt: TGTGCCAGCAGCTTTGGACAGGGGAGGGGAAACACCATATATTTT; j_gene: TRBJ1-3; abundance: -; v_gene: TRBV11-2; d_gene: TRBD1
CDR3aa: CASSPRGQETQYF; CDR3nt: TGTGCCAGCTCACCAAGGGGGCAAGAGACCCAGTACTTC; j_gene: TRBJ2-5; abundance: -; v_gene: TRBV18; d_gene: -
CDR3aa: CASSLDGYEQYF; CDR3nt: TGCGCCAGCAGCTTGGACGGCTACGAGCAGTACTTC; j_gene: TRBJ2-7; abundance: -; v_gene: TRBV5-1; d_gene: -
CDR3aa: CASSTWTSGSPLGVQETQYF; CDR3nt: TGTGCCAGCAGCACATGGACTAGCGGGAGCCCCTTGGGGGTCCAAGAGACCCAGTACTTC; j_gene: TRBJ2-5; abundance: -; v_gene: TRBV21-1; d_gene: -
CDR3aa: CASSVNAGGGPDTQYF; CDR3nt: TGTGCCAGCAGTGTTAACGCGGGAGGGGGGCCAGATACGCAGTATTTT; j_gene: TRBJ2-3; abundance: -; v_gene: TRBV25-1; d_gene: TRBD2
CDR3aa: CASSSTGNPNEQFF; CDR3nt: TGTGCCAGCAGTTCGACAGGGAACCCCAATGAGCAGTTCTTC; j_gene: TRBJ2-1; abundance: -; v_gene: TRBV6-2/TRBV6-3; d_gene: TRBD1
CDR3aa: CASSSGTSATGELFF; CDR3nt: TGTGCTAGCAGCTCCGGGACTAGCGCCACCGGGGAGCTGTTTTTT; j_gene: TRBJ2-2; abundance: -; v_gene: TRBV7-7; d_gene: TRBD2
CDR3aa: CATSRGASGSKDEQFF; CDR3nt: TGTGCCACCAGCAGAGGGGCTAGCGGGAGTAAAGATGAGCAGTTCTTC; j_gene: TRBJ2-1; abundance: -; v_gene: TRBV15; d_gene: TRBD2
CDR3aa: CASSVQGRTGELFF; CDR3nt: TGTGCCAGCAGTGTACAGGGACGGACCGGGGAGCTGTTTTTT; j_gene: TRBJ2-2; abundance: -; v_gene: TRBV2; d_gene: -
CDR3aa: CASSFYSGHNSPLHF; CDR3nt: TGTGCCAGCAGCTTTTACAGTGGCCACAATTCACCCCTCCACTTT; j_gene: TRBJ1-6; abundance: -; v_gene: TRBV7-2; d_gene: -
CDR3aa: CASSSQGGYTF; CDR3nt: TGTGCCAGCAGTTCCCAGGGGGGCTACACCTTC; j_gene: TRBJ1-2; abundance: -; v_gene: TRBV28; d_gene: -
CDR3aa: CASSPRQGNSPLHF; CDR3nt: TGTGCCAGCAGCCCCCGACAGGGAAATTCACCCCTCCACTTT; j_gene: TRBJ1-6; abundance: -; v_gene: TRBV9; d_gene: TRBD1
CDR3aa: CASRGDRASYEQYF; CDR3nt: TGTGCCAGCAGAGGAGACAGGGCCTCCTACGAGCAGTACTTC; j_gene: TRBJ2-7; abundance: -; v_gene: TRBV5-4; d_gene: TRBD1
CDR3aa: CASSLAGGGREQYF; CDR3nt: TGTGCCAGCAGCTTAGCGGGAGGGGGACGGGAGCAGTACTTC; j_gene: TRBJ2-7; abundance: -; v_gene: TRBV13; d_gene: TRBD2
CDR3aa: CASNPLAGGLGYTF; CDR3nt: TGTGCCAGCAACCCCCTGGCGGGGGGCCTTGGCTACACCTTC; j_gene: TRBJ1-2; abundance: -; v_gene: TRBV2; d_gene: -
CDR3aa: CSGRDSSYEQYF; CDR3nt: TGCAGCGGCCGGGACAGCTCCTACGAGCAGTACTTC; j_gene: TRBJ2-7; abundance: -; v_gene: TRBV29-1; d_gene: TRBD1
CDR3aa: CASRTLNTEAFF; CDR3nt: TGTGCCAGCAGAACACTGAACACTGAAGCTTTCTTT; j_gene: TRBJ1-1; abundance: -; v_gene: TRBV3-1/TRBV3-2; d_gene: -
CDR3aa: CASSVTGADTIYF; CDR3nt: TGTGCCAGCAGTGTTACCGGAGCGGACACCATATATTTT; j_gene: TRBJ1-3; abundance: -; v_gene: TRBV2; d_gene: -
CDR3aa: CASSPEEWRRYF; CDR3nt: TGTGCCAGCTCACCCGAGGAGTGGCGTCGGTACTTC; j_gene: TRBJ2-5; abundance: -; v_gene: TRBV18; d_gene: -
CDR3aa: CASSLERLNQPQHF; CDR3nt: TGTGCCAGCAGCTTAGAAAGACTCAATCAGCCCCAGCATTTT; j_gene: TRBJ1-5; abundance: -; v_gene: TRBV7-8; d_gene: -
CDR3aa: CASRARTGASNQPQHF; CDR3nt: TGTGCCAGCAGGGCCAGGACAGGGGCGAGCAATCAGCCCCAGCATTTT; j_gene: TRBJ1-5; abundance: -; v_gene: TRBV2; d_gene: TRBD1
CDR3aa: CSVEWGGRGETQYF; CDR3nt: TGCAGCGTTGAGTGGGGGGGGCGAGGGGAGACCCAGTACTTC; j_gene: TRBJ2-5; abundance: -; v_gene: TRBV29-1; d_gene: -
CDR3aa: CASSVLRGRPGELFF; CDR3nt: TGTGCCAGCAGTGTATTGCGGGGGCGACCCGGGGAGCTGTTTTTT; j_gene: TRBJ2-2; abundance: -; v_gene: TRBV2; d_gene: -
CDR3aa: CAWSLTGNSGNTIYF; CDR3nt: TGTGCCTGGAGCCTGACAGGGAACTCTGGAAACACCATATATTTT; j_gene: TRBJ1-3; abundance: medium-sized; v_gene: TRBV30; d_gene: TRBD1
CDR3aa: CASSLTTGKTQYF; CDR3nt: TGTGCCAGTAGTCTAACGACAGGAAAGACCCAGTACTTC; j_gene: TRBJ2-5; abundance: -; v_gene: TRBV19; d_gene: -
CDR3aa: CAISEMGRAQPQHF; CDR3nt: TGTGCCATCAGTGAAATGGGCAGGGCTCAGCCCCAGCATTTT; j_gene: TRBJ1-5; abundance: -; v_gene: TRBV10-3; d_gene: -
CDR3aa: CASSPGQGARTEAFF; CDR3nt: TGTGCCAGCAGCCCCGGACAGGGGGCCCGCACTGAAGCTTTCTTT; j_gene: TRBJ1-1; abundance: -; v_gene: TRBV5-4; d_gene: TRBD1
CDR3aa: CASSQAGTSQNTGELFF; CDR3nt: TGTGCCAGCAGCCAGGCCGGGACATCGCAGAACACCGGGGAGCTGTTTTTT; j_gene: TRBJ2-2; abundance: -; v_gene: TRBV5-4; d_gene: -
CDR3aa: CASSQELAAALGSEQYF; CDR3nt: TGTGCCAGCAGCCAAGAGTTGGCAGCGGCTCTTGGCTCCGAGCAGTACTTC; j_gene: TRBJ2-7; abundance: -; v_gene: TRBV4-2; d_gene: -
CDR3aa: CASSVASQRGLYF; CDR3nt: TGTGCCAGCAGCGTGGCCTCTCAGCGGGGGTTGTATTTT; j_gene: TRBJ2-3; abundance: -; v_gene: TRBV9; d_gene: TRBD2
CDR3aa: CASSLDRGAYEQYF; CDR3nt: TGTGCCAGCAGTTTAGACAGGGGGGCGTACGAGCAGTACTTC; j_gene: TRBJ2-7; abundance: -; v_gene: TRBV27; d_gene: TRBD1
CDR3aa: CASSQLGLTTDTQYF; CDR3nt: TGCGCCAGCAGCCAACTGGGACTTACCACAGATACGCAGTATTTT; j_gene: TRBJ2-3; abundance: -; v_gene: TRBV4-1; d_gene: -
CDR3aa: CASRYLYESVEQYF; CDR3nt: TGTGCCAGCAGATACCTATACGAATCGGTTGAGCAGTACTTC; j_gene: TRBJ2-7; abundance: -; v_gene: TRBV6-6; d_gene: -
CDR3aa: CASSLGAGNPIRSYGYTF; CDR3nt: TGTGCCAGCAGCTTAGGGGCAGGTAACCCGATTAGGTCCTATGGCTACACCTTC; j_gene: TRBJ1-2; abundance: -; v_gene: TRBV7-9; d_gene: -
CDR3aa: CASSFQLAGVETQYF; CDR3nt: TGTGCCAGCAGTTTTCAGCTAGCGGGGGTAGAGACCCAGTACTTC; j_gene: TRBJ2-5; abundance: -; v_gene: TRBV28; d_gene: TRBD2
CDR3aa: CASSYSGLAGYNEQFF; CDR3nt: TGTGCCAGCAGTTATAGTGGGCTAGCGGGCTACAATGAGCAGTTCTTC; j_gene: TRBJ2-1; abundance: -; v_gene: TRBV6-2/TRBV6-3; d_gene: TRBD2
CDR3aa: CSVVKNTEAFF; CDR3nt: TGCAGCGTTGTAAAGAACACTGAAGCTTTCTTT; j_gene: TRBJ1-1; abundance: -; v_gene: TRBV29-1; d_gene: -
CDR3aa: CASSSLTGGNYGYTF; CDR3nt: TGTGCCAGCAGCTCCCTAACGGGGGGTAACTATGGCTACACCTTC; j_gene: TRBJ1-2; abundance: -; v_gene: TRBV7-3; d_gene: -
CDR3aa: CASSSRGGLEYEQYF; CDR3nt: TGTGCCAGCAGTTCACGAGGAGGGCTAGAATACGAGCAGTACTTC; j_gene: TRBJ2-7; abundance: -; v_gene: TRBV6-5; d_gene: -
CDR3aa: CAIGQGTGYTF; CDR3nt: TGTGCCATCGGGCAGGGAACTGGCTACACCTTC; j_gene: TRBJ1-2; abundance: -; v_gene: TRBV10-3; d_gene: -
CDR3aa: CASSPTSGSTDTQYF; CDR3nt: TGTGCCAGCAGCCCGACTAGCGGGAGTACAGATACGCAGTATTTT; j_gene: TRBJ2-3; abundance: few; v_gene: TRBV6-2/TRBV6-3; d_gene: TRBD2
CDR3aa: CASSLSRNTEAFF; CDR3nt: TGTGCCAGCAGTTTATCCAGGAACACTGAAGCTTTCTTT; j_gene: TRBJ1-1; abundance: -; v_gene: TRBV27; d_gene: -
CDR3aa: CASSNWDRLREAFF; CDR3nt: TGTGCCAGCAGCAACTGGGACAGGTTGCGTGAAGCTTTCTTT; j_gene: TRBJ1-1; abundance: -; v_gene: TRBV7-6; d_gene: TRBD1
CDR3aa: CASQRTGRTNEKLFF; CDR3nt: TGTGCCAGCCAGAGGACAGGGCGGACTAATGAAAAACTGTTTTTT; j_gene: TRBJ1-4; abundance: -; v_gene: TRBV27; d_gene: TRBD1
CDR3aa: CASSKGSGRTGNTIYF; CDR3nt: TGTGCCAGCAGCAAAGGGAGTGGCAGGACTGGAAACACCATATATTTT; j_gene: TRBJ1-3; abundance: -; v_gene: TRBV28; d_gene: -
CDR3aa: CASRQGYGYTF; CDR3nt: TGTGCCAGCAGGCAGGGTTATGGCTACACCTTC; j_gene: TRBJ1-2; abundance: -; v_gene: TRBV2; d_gene: -
CDR3aa: CASSLMGDEQFF; CDR3nt: TGTGCCAGCAGCTTAATGGGAGATGAGCAGTTCTTC; j_gene: TRBJ2-1; abundance: -; v_gene: TRBV7-2; d_gene: -
CDR3aa: CASSLVEGSYEAFF; CDR3nt: TGTGCCAGCAGCTTAGTTGAGGGTTCTTATGAAGCTTTCTTT; j_gene: TRBJ1-1; abundance: -; v_gene: TRBV7-2; d_gene: -
CDR3aa: CASSHGPGDTGELFF; CDR3nt: TGTGCCAGCAGTCATGGCCCGGGGGACACCGGGGAGCTGTTTTTT; j_gene: TRBJ2-2; abundance: -; v_gene: TRBV2; d_gene: -